This TCR beta chain is from a study of blood T cell repertoires in COVID-19. The wider study: The samples span acute and convalescent COVID-19 from the United States, Italy and Spain. T cells, B-cell-depleted T cells, or PBMCs provided the cDNA or gDNA that served as material.

CDR3 size: 16 residues. The ends were cut back, 1 base at V and 0 bases at J, with 7 bases in the middle. The germline V gene encodes CDR1 LGHNT and CDR2 FRNRAP. Seattle enrolled patients during active infection and tracked them longitudinally. Per the authors' pipeline: Reference gene primer amplification yielded estimated nucleated cell counts. Here immunoSEQ multiplex PCR was the method, and the copy in TCRdb shows in-frame clones only, minus some. D and trimming were read from the DNA, whereas the V and J calls and clone size are those reported in that table. The sample includes some 360,000 clones, around 87% of them seen just once.

The receptor was derived from a woman aged 55-69 years with COVID-19, enrolled during active disease. The chain uses TRBV12-5 and TRBJ2-6; D perhaps matches TRBD1 (5 bases). The sample was peripheral blood. The CDR3 here is CASGLGTPSGANVLTF. In DNA form, the CDR3 reads TGTGCTAGTGGTTTGGGGACACCCTCTGGGGCCAACGTCCTGACTTTC.